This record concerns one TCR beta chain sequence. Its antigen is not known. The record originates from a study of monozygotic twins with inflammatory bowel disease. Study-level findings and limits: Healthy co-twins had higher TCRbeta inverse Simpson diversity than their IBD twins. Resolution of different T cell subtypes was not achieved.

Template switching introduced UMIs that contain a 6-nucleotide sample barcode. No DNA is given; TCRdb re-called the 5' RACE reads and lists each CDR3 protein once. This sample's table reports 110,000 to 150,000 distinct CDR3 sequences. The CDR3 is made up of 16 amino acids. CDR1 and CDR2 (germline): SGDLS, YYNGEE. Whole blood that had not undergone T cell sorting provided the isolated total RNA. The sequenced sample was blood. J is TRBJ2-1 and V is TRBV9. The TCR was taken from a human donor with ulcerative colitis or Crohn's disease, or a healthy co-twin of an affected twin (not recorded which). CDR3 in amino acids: CASSVGGLSSYNEQFF. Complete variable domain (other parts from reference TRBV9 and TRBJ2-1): DSGVTQTPKHLITATGQRVTLRCSPRSGDLSVYWYQQSLDQGLQFLIQYYNGEERAKGNILERFSAQQFPDLHSELNLSSLELGDSALYFCASSVGGLSSYNEQFFGPGTRLTVL.